A single sample is the source of the 20 T cell receptor beta chains below, sequenced in a study of blood T cell repertoires in COVID-19. Method: immunoSEQ multiplex PCR; TCRdb's copy keeps in-frame clones and lacks some. This sample carries 150,000 or so clones, over 70% of them seen once, and the ten largest clones take roughly 9.6%. The specimen was PBMCs or T cells enriched from blood (not recorded which). The origin of the receptors is a middle-aged man who had recovered from COVID-19.

V is TRBV19 and J is TRBJ2-2, with TRBD1 identical over 11 bases. After removal of 3 bases from V and 4 bases from J, the junction contained 4 bases not matched to a gene. Per the germline V gene, CDR1 is LNHDA and CDR2 is SQIVND (reference sequence). The CDR3 contains 16 residues. CDR3 sequence (DNA): TGTGCCAGTAGTATCACCGGGACAGGGGGCACCGGGGAGCTGTTTTTT. Its protein is CASSITGTGGTGELFF. Full variable domain (outside the CDR3, taken from reference TRBV19 and TRBJ2-2): DGGITQSPKYLFRKEGQNVTLSCEQNLNHDAMYWYRQDPGQGLRLIYYSQIVNDFQKGDIAEGYSVSREKKESFPLTVTSAQKNPTAFYLCASSITGTGGTGELFFGEGSRLTVL.

The chain is built from TRBV28 and TRBJ2-3; D perhaps matches TRBD1 (6 bases). V was shortened by 4 bases and J by 5 bases, with 10 bases between the two germline ends. Looked up from germline, CDR1 is MDHEN and CDR2 is SYDVKM. The CDR3 covers 13 residues. The CDR3 protein is CASSYTGRDTQYF. The CDR3 DNA reads TGTGCCAGCAGTTATACAGGGAGAGATACGCAGTATTTT.

The chain employs TRBV27 and TRBJ1-2; 7 bases align to TRBD1. CDR1 is MNHEY and CDR2 is SMNVEV in the germline V gene (reference sequence). With V trimmed by 3 bases and J by 4 bases, 5 bases remained unmatched. There are 14 residues in the CDR3. The CDR3 reads CASSFGGGSYGYTF. In nucleotides, the CDR3 is TGTGCCAGCAGTTTTGGAGGGGGCTCCTATGGCTACACCTTC.

This clone was recorded once. This chain connects TRBV19 to TRBJ1-3, with 12 bases that match TRBD1. The germline gives CDR1 LNHDA, CDR2 SQIVND (reference sequence). V gave up 4 bases and J gave up 8 bases; unmatched junction bases: 3. The CDR3 runs to 14 residues. The CDR3 reads CASSKGQGAHTIYF. In DNA, the CDR3 is TGTGCCAGTAGTAAGGGACAGGGGGCGCACACCATATATTTT.

There are a few counts of this clone. This sequence joins TRBV19 and TRBJ2-5; a weak D match, TRBD2 (5 bases). The germline V gene encodes CDR1 LNHDA and CDR2 SQIVND (reference sequence). Deletions cut 0 bases from V and 5 bases from J, with 16 bases between. The CDR3 contains 16 residues. The CDR3: CASSIDSGPGWETQYF. The DNA of the CDR3 is TGTGCCAGTAGTATAGACTCAGGCCCGGGATGGGAGACCCAGTACTTC. Full variable domain (rest looked up from reference TRBV19 and TRBJ2-5): DGGITQSPKYLFRKEGQNVTLSCEQNLNHDAMYWYRQDPGQGLRLIYYSQIVNDFQKGDIAEGYSVSREKKESFPLTVTSAQKNPTAFYLCASSIDSGPGWETQYFGPGTRLLVL.

The rearrangement links TRBV9 to TRBJ2-7; D not resolved. Germline-derived CDR1 and CDR2 are SGDLS and YYNGEE. The CDR3 has 15 residues. The V and J ends lost 4 bases and 0 bases respectively, with 14 bases between them. The CDR3 DNA sequence: TGTGCCAGCAGCCCCCATTCAGGAAGCTCCTACGAGCAGTACTTC. This encodes CASSPHSGSSYEQYF.

The V call is TRBV2, the J call TRBJ2-5; D is possibly TRBD2 (6 bases). This CDR3 is built from 14 residues. The germline V gene encodes CDR1 SNHLY and CDR2 FYNNEI. V was clipped by 0 bases and J by 5 bases, with 10 bases between them. CDR3 protein: CASSEARGKETQYF. In nucleotides, the CDR3 is TGTGCCAGCAGTGAAGCGCGGGGAAAGGAGACCCAGTACTTC.

The CDR3 loop is CASSSRQVANYGYTF. The CDR3, as DNA: TGCGCCAGCAGCTCCCGACAGGTTGCTAACTATGGCTACACCTTC. The V call is TRBV4-1, the J call TRBJ1-2; D perhaps matches TRBD1 (6 bases). V was trimmed by 5 bases and J by 0 bases, leaving 13 bases between them. Germline V gene sequence: CDR1 MGHRA, CDR2 YSYEKL. CDR3 length equals 15 residues.

The chain couples TRBV10-1 to TRBJ2-3; TRBD2 matches at 7 bases. The CDR3 length is 15 residues. CDR1 and CDR2 (germline): WNHNN, SYGVQD (reference sequence). V was clipped by 4 bases and J by 2 bases; unmatched bases: 6. CDR3 nucleotides: TGCGCCAGCAGTGGGGGCGGGAGTTCCACAGATACGCAGTATTTT. It specifies CASSGGGSSTDTQYF.

The J gene is TRBJ1-1, the V gene TRBV11-2; a weak D match, TRBD1 (5 bases). The V end was cut by 0 bases, the J end by 11 bases, with 16 bases between. CDR3 size: 14 residues. The V gene's germline CDR1 is SGHAT and CDR2 FQNNGV. In nucleotides, the CDR3 is TGTGCCAGCAGCTTAGACCCGGGACTAAATCGGGCTTTCTTT. Translation gives CASSLDPGLNRAFF.

V is TRBV5-5 and J is TRBJ1-1, with D tentatively TRBD1 (6 bases). Deletions cut 1 base from V and 10 bases from J, with 8 bases between. CDR1 and CDR2 (germline): SGHKS, YYEKEE (reference sequence). CDR3 length: 11 amino acids. CDR3: CASSLTGRAFF. Written as DNA, the CDR3 is TGTGCCAGCAGCTTGACAGGGAGAGCTTTCTTT.

The chain carries TRBV12-5 and TRBJ2-1; D is perhaps TRBD2 (8 bases). Looked up from germline, CDR1 is LGHNT and CDR2 is FRNRAP. Deletions cut 3 bases from V and 4 bases from J, with 28 bases between. This CDR3 is 20 amino acids long. This chain's CDR3 is CASGFRQGGPDSGIYNEQFF. DNA for the CDR3: TGTGCTAGTGGTTTCCGACAGGGAGGGCCGGATAGCGGGATTTACAATGAGCAGTTCTTC.

This clone occurred a few times. The CDR3 protein is CASSAIPGSSSYEQYF. CDR3 DNA sequence: TGCGCCAGCAGTGCCATCCCGGGATCGAGCTCCTACGAGCAGTACTTC. V and J are TRBV5-1 and TRBJ2-7; tentative D call: TRBD2 (5 bases). V was pared by 5 bases and J by 0 bases, with 18 bases between. Germline CDR1 is SGHRS and CDR2 is YFSETQ. This CDR3 comprises 16 residues.

The table lists this clone with a count of one. The gene calls are TRBV28 and TRBJ2-7; 10 nucleotides line up with TRBD2. Germline V lookup: CDR1 MDHEN, CDR2 SYDVKM. Unmatched junction bases numbered 7, after V lost 6 bases and J lost 5 bases. The CDR3 runs 14 residues. CDR3 coding DNA: TGTGCCAGCAGCCGGGGACTAGCGAAAAACGAGCAGTACTTC. Translating gives CASSRGLAKNEQYF.

The chain joins TRBV3-1 (or the pseudogene TRBV3-2) to TRBJ2-5, with TRBD2 matching over 7 bases. CDR1 is LGHDT, CDR2 YNNKEL, per germline (reference sequence). The CDR3 runs to 16 residues. J was trimmed by 2 bases and V by 4 bases; bases with no gene match: 10. Here the CDR3 reads CASSPGNLAVQETQYF. CDR3 bases: TGTGCCAGCAGCCCCGGAAATCTAGCGGTACAAGAGACCCAGTACTTC.

In its sample, this clone was seen once. Relative to the germline gene, one junction end is altered; a read error may explain this. This rearrangement joins TRBV7-8 to TRBJ2-5; TRBD1 agrees at 9 bases. CDR1 and CDR2 from the germline V gene are SGHVS and FQNEAQ. This CDR3 region has 14 residues. DNA for the CDR3: TGTGCCAGCACCTTAGGGACAGGGAGGGAGACCCAGTACTTC. Translation gives CASTLGTGRETQYF.

The sample holds a few counts of this clone. V is TRBV11-2 and J is TRBJ1-6; D may be TRBD1 (5 bases). V lost 2 bases to trimming and J lost 3 bases, with 5 bases between them. The CDR3 loop spans 14 amino acids. Germline-derived CDR1 and CDR2 are SGHAT and FQNNGV. CDR3 protein: CASSLQGYNSPLHF. CDR3 in DNA: TGTGCCAGCAGCTTACAGGGCTATAATTCACCCCTCCACTTT.

The chain uses TRBV30 and TRBJ2-7, with TRBD2 identical over 7 bases. V was pared by 4 bases and J by 4 bases, with 10 bases of the junction left unmatched. The CDR3 contains 14 residues. The germline gives CDR1 GTSNPN, CDR2 SVGIG (reference sequence). Here the CDR3 DNA reads TGTGCCTGGACCCATCCCGGGACTACGTACGAGCAGTACTTC. Translated, it gives CAWTHPGTTYEQYF.

CDR3 protein: CASSLFAGVRGEQFF. In DNA, the CDR3 is TGTGCCAGCAGCTTATTTGCGGGGGTTCGTGGTGAGCAGTTCTTC. The V gene is TRBV11-2, the J gene TRBJ2-1; TRBD2 matches 7 bases. Germline V gene data show CDR1 as SGHAT and CDR2 as FQNNGV. V shed 2 bases, J shed 9 bases, and the junction held 10 bases outside the gene matches. CDR3 length: 15 amino acids.

This clone turned up a few times. The chain couples TRBV3-1 (or the pseudogene TRBV3-2) to TRBJ2-2; 10 bases map to TRBD2. CDR1 is LGHDT, CDR2 YNNKEL, per germline (reference sequence). V was pared by 0 bases and J by 5 bases, with 6 bases of the junction left unmatched. The CDR3 runs to 17 residues. The CDR3, as DNA: TGTGCCAGCAGCCAAGATCCTAGCGGGAGAGGGACCGGGGAGCTGTTTTTT. Its protein product is CASSQDPSGRGTGELFF.